This T cell receptor (beta chain) was identified during a study of post-analysis software for immune sequencing data. Study in general: In terms of disease course, relapsing-remitting, secondary progressive and progressive-relapsing multiple sclerosis were included.

Study-wide results and caveats: Samples made in the same batch grouped tightly together by F measure.

Prepared libraries of TCR beta cDNA carried unique molecular identifiers. TCRdb processed the PCR reads anew with MiXCR; each CDR3 protein has one entry. The sample holds around 500,000 distinct CDR3 sequences; around 34% are singletons and the top ten take 5% to 6%. This clonotype turned up a few times. Its antigen is undetermined. The receptor was derived from a girl between 2 and 17 years old with multiple sclerosis. The sequencing sample was made of blood.

The CDR3 region is CASSLRPGVAGELFF. As DNA, the CDR3 is TGTGCCAGCAGCTTACGGCCAGGGGTCGCCGGGGAGCTGTTCTTT. The V gene is TRBV5-6, the J gene TRBJ1-1, with D maybe TRBD1 (6 bases). Per germline, CDR1 SGHDT and CDR2 YYEEEE. This CDR3 spans 15 amino acids. The V end lost 2 bases, the J end lost 14 bases, and 25 bases lay between the germline ends.